The T cell receptor beta chain under discussion was sequenced for a study of shared clonotypes between healthy human individuals. The wider study: Aged 18 to 49, the donors were two women and three men.

Study-wide points: Memory subsets generally showed smaller estimated richness than naive subsets did. Non-shared clonotypes had lower generation probabilities than those shared by all four donors.

Comment on this clone: Its antigen is unknown. A clone one base away is much larger, so this may be a read error.

Measured with immunoSEQ multiplex PCR; TCRdb has only the in-frame clones, and not every one. The table lists 730,000 or so clones, less than 80% of them singletons. V lost 6 bases and J lost 3; bases outside the gene matches: 4. CDR3 length equals 13 residues. Germline values: CDR1 MDHEN, CDR2 SYDVKM. This chain joins TRBV28 and TRBJ1-2; TRBD1 agrees at 7 bases. The TCR was taken from a woman aged 25 to 45 in good health. The sequenced sample was memory CD4+ T cells sorted from blood. Regarding subset: CD45RA-negative fraction. The CDR3 is CASSPQGYYGYTF. CDR3 nucleotides: TGTGCCAGCAGCCCACAGGGGTACTATGGCTACACCTTC.